This is a list of T cell receptor beta chains from one sample in a study of T cells in Graves' hyperthyroidism and ophthalmopathy. One entry per CDR3 protein results from TCRdb running MiXCR on the multiplex PCR reads. This table has 690,000 or so distinct CDR3 sequences, 18% appearing once. Source material: blood. These receptors originate from a woman in her 50s with Graves' hyperthyroidism that later progressed to Graves' ophthalmopathy. The CDR3 runs from the conserved cysteine through the conserved F or W. The order of the fields is CDR3 DNA, CDR3 protein, clone size, J gene, V gene, D gene. D genes are given only for firm matches. The size of a clone is reported for some rows only, either as once, few or many, or as a class for expanded clones.

TGCAGTCTCCCAGGCGGGGACAGGGGGTTTGAGACCCAGTACTTC,CSLPGGDRGFETQYF,many,TRBJ2-5,TRBV20-1,TRBD1
TGTGCCTGGGATTCCCATGAGACAGCGAATTCACCCCTCCACTTT,CAWDSHETANSPLHF,-,TRBJ1-6,TRBV30,-
TGTGCCAGCAGTTCCCCGGCGGAGGGATTCTACGAGCAGTACTTC,CASSSPAEGFYEQYF,-,TRBJ2-7,TRBV27,-
TGTGCCAGCAGCCAGGGCAGGGGCCCTTATGGCTACACCTTC,CASSQGRGPYGYTF,-,TRBJ1-2,TRBV4-2,-
TGTGCCAGCAGCTTGAGACAGGGGGCGGCAGATACGCAGTATTTT,CASSLRQGAADTQYF,many,TRBJ2-3,TRBV13,TRBD1
TGTGCCAGCAGTTACTCGAGAACGGTGAACACTGAAGCTTTCTTT,CASSYSRTVNTEAFF,-,TRBJ1-1,TRBV6-5,-
TGTGCCAGCAGCTTGGATTCTGGGGGGAATGAGCAGTTCTTC,CASSLDSGGNEQFF,-,TRBJ2-1,TRBV5-5,-
TGTGCCAGCAGTGGAAGGGAAGGAGATACGCAGTATTTT,CASSGREGDTQYF,-,TRBJ2-3,TRBV27,-
TGTGCCGGCAGCTTAGGCAAGACTCAGAGCTCCTACAATGAGCAGTTCTTC,CAGSLGKTQSSYNEQFF,-,TRBJ2-1,TRBV11-1,-
TGTGCCAGTGGACTTACCAGGAAGAACACTGAAGCTTTCTTT,CASGLTRKNTEAFF,many,TRBJ1-1,TRBV6-1,-
TGTGCCAGCAGTGAAGGAACAGGGGGTATGAATGAGCAGTTCTTC,CASSEGTGGMNEQFF,-,TRBJ2-1,TRBV2,TRBD1
TGTGCCAGCAGTTACAGAGGCCAGGAGCCCCAGCATTTT,CASSYRGQEPQHF,few,TRBJ1-5,TRBV7-9,-
TGCGCCAGCAGCCCAACCGGGACAGAGATGCCTAAGCCTTACAATGAGCAGTTCTTC,CASSPTGTEMPKPYNEQFF,-,TRBJ2-1,TRBV5-1,TRBD1